This T cell receptor (beta chain) was retrieved from a study of identical twins (dated by TCRdb to about 2016). As for the study more broadly: The study deep-sequenced TCR alpha and beta repertoires from monozygotic twins, unrelated adults of various ages and cord blood to test whether fetal clonotypes persist. Replicate twin experiments were performed at different times using different library preparation protocols to rule out contamination. General findings and caveats noted by the study authors: In monozygotic twins, recombination models systematically underestimated out-of-frame TCR alpha sharing, but the models matched the sharing seen between unrelated individuals. Invariant T cells such as MAIT and iNKT could partly confound zero-insertion analyses, though diverse VJ usage argued against this for most clonotypes. Abundant cord blood beta clonotypes carried fewer insertions; young adult naive repertoires showed a weaker similar trend, while memory repertoires showed none. Because the same donors could not be followed over many years, the conclusions depended on cross-sectional statistical analysis. Compared with coincidental sharing between unrelated individuals, out-of-frame TCR alpha sequences shared between twins showed an excess of sequences with low generation probability. A weaker excess of twin sharing was found in beta out-of-frame sequences because the signal-to-noise ratio was lowered by fewer shared sequences.

The library was built by means of 5' RACE. The sample was run on an Illumina HiSeq 2000. A universal primer binding site was added through template switching, and the final cDNA carried a unique molecular identifier so that TCR cDNA molecules could be counted accurately. Specific primers in the conserved constant-segment region were used to synthesize first-strand cDNA for the TCR alpha and beta chains. To control for contamination, every cDNA library was double barcoded, receiving both a SMART-Mk sample barcode and Illumina barcodes. Two successive PCR steps introduced TruSeq adapter sequences along with Illumina sample barcodes. TCR alpha and beta cDNA libraries were sequenced on the Illumina HiSeq platform with custom primers. Regarding the original processing steps: MiGEC processed the raw reads to extract unique molecular identifiers, while MiXCR was used to determine the CDR3 positions. For each individual, recombination models were inferred using an EM algorithm with the repgenHMM and IGoR tools. Shared clonotypes were analyzed with the tcR package in R, and sharing was normalized by the product of cloneset sizes. To study raw recombination free of thymic and clonal selection effects, out-of-frame nonproductive sequences were analyzed. Clones were called with MiXCR by TCRdb after fastp trimmed the public reads at Q25, and only in-frame beta chains were retained. Rows are combined by CDR3 protein, so each entry shows the most common genes and DNA. In this record, the V and J calls reflect TCRdb's handling and not the investigators' own analysis. This sample lists hundreds of thousands of distinct CDR3 sequences; about 20% were detected once. The leading ten clones occupy 13% of the sample.

The CDR3 sequence holds 11 residues, the cysteine and phenylalanine included. The read is trimmed to its CDR3 DNA, 33 bases read in frame from base 1. As encoded in the germline V gene, CDR1 is MGHDK while CDR2 is SYGVNS. V is pared back by 6 bases and J by 11 bases, with 13 bases lying between the germline termini. With regard to this clonotype: Its target antigen remains unknown. No much larger clone exists at a distance of one base, and base qualities are not known.

Every donor was a healthy Caucasian. Three pairs of female monozygotic twins, all aged roughly 18 to 29 years, made up the twin cohort. Peripheral blood mononuclear cells were the source from which RNA for the TCR libraries was isolated. The same sample was also used in a study of T cells expressing NK-cell markers. As described in the second report: Eight or nine donors provided sorted CD3+CD56+NKG2C+, CD3+CD56+NKG2C- and CD3+CD56-NKG2C+ T-cell subsets, whose TCR beta-chain repertoires were profiled. Of the eight sequenced donors, seven were found to be HCMV-seropositive and one was found to be HCMV-seronegative. In several experiments an anti-gammadeltaTCR antibody was added to restrict sorting to alphabetaTCR-expressing T cells. In roughly 6 donors, the dominant CD3+CD56+NKG2C+ clonotypes ranked among the top 10 CD8+ clonotypes, making up roughly 1.0-7.0% of CD8+ T cells. Those dominant clonotypes were again the most abundant among CD3+CD56-NKG2C+ cells in several donors, at about 25-60.1%. It remained unclear whether the expanded NKG2C-expressing T cell clones were specific for HCMV antigens. The eight sequenced donors were randomly selected healthy volunteers, three men and five women. To determine HCMV serostatus, a commercial ELISA kit was used to detect HCMV-specific IgG in serum. For about six donors, bulk peripheral blood T-cell repertoires were additionally sequenced from unsorted PBMC. MIGEC handled demultiplexing of the reads and grouping by UMI, while MiTCR was used to assemble and quantify clonotypes. To remove erroneous sequences, TCR cDNA sequences were retained only when supported by two or more reads. The tcR package was used for downstream repertoire analysis, and clonotypes were matched across fractions by CDR3 nucleotide sequence plus V segment. VDJmatch was used to annotate antigen specificity against VDJdb, with one amino acid substitution allowed in CDR3.

The sequencing sample was made of PBMCs. This chain joins TRBV25-1 to TRBJ1-1; the D gene cannot be resolved reliably. The sequence was obtained from a woman aged 18-29 years in good health. The bases are TGTGCCAGCAGATCCCCCATGAAGGCTTTCTTT. Its coded protein is CASRSPMKAFF.